These 17 T cell receptor beta chains originate from one sample sequenced in a study of shared clonotypes between healthy human individuals. Profiled with immunoSEQ multiplex PCR; TCRdb holds only in-frame clones, not every one. Of some 450,000 clones in the sample, 70% to 80% were seen once. The sample taken for sequencing was PBMCs. Receptor source: a middle-aged woman in good health. Some clones in this sample may be carry-over from other donors' samples.

Turning to this clone: A far larger clone is a single base away, which makes a read error likely. This chain uses TRBV5-1 with TRBJ2-2, with 8 bases lining up with TRBD1. The germline V gene has CDR1 SGHRS and CDR2 YFSETQ. CDR3 length: 14 residues. CDR3 sequence: CASRDRVNTGEPFF. DNA of the CDR3: TGCGCCAGCAGGGACAGGGTGAACACCGGGGAGCCGTTTTTT.

This clone showed up just a few times. The rearrangement joins TRBV28 to TRBJ2-3; TRBD2 matches at 10 bases. With V trimmed by 5 bases and J by 9 bases, 11 bases remained unmatched. The CDR3 is 15 amino acids. Germline lookup yields CDR1 MDHEN and CDR2 SYDVKM. The CDR3 nucleotides read TGTGCCAGCAGTGTACTCAGCGGGAGGGAGGTCACGCAGTATTTT. This encodes CASSVLSGREVTQYF.

This clone was found a few times. CDR3 DNA: TGTGCCAGCAGCCCCATGCGAGGGGACACTGAAGCTTTCTTT. It specifies CASSPMRGDTEAFF. The chain is built from TRBV5-4 and TRBJ1-1, with D tentatively TRBD1 (5 bases). Trimming removed 4 bases at V and 3 bases at J, with 13 bases between. This CDR3 region has 14 residues. Germline V gene sequence: CDR1 SGHNT, CDR2 YYREEE (reference sequence). Combining the CDR3 with reference TRBV5-4 and TRBJ1-1 gives the whole variable domain ETGVTQSPTHLIKTRGQQVTLRCSSQSGHNTVSWYQQALGQGPQFIFQYYREEENGRGNFPPRFSGLQFPNYSSELNVNALELDDSALYLCASSPMRGDTEAFFGQGTRLTVV.

This clone was recorded a few times. This rearrangement joins TRBV29-1 to TRBJ1-4, with unresolved D. V was pared by 7 bases and J by 7 bases, with 13 bases between. In germline, CDR1 is SQVTM, CDR2 ANQGSEA. This CDR3 has 12 amino acids. Here the CDR3 reads CSGKWGGEKLFF. CDR3 coding DNA: TGCAGCGGCAAGTGGGGTGGTGAAAAACTGTTTTTT.

V and J are TRBV7-9 and TRBJ2-1; tentative D call: TRBD1 (5 bases). The CDR3 loop spans 15 amino acids. Trimming pared 1 base from V and 7 bases from J, leaving 14 bases between. From germline, CDR1 is SEHNR and CDR2 FQNEAQ (reference sequence). DNA of the CDR3: TGTGCCAGCAGCTTAGACAGGATGGTATTGAATGAGCAGTTCTTC. It yields the protein CASSLDRMVLNEQFF.

This clone was recorded once. The rearrangement joins TRBV18 to TRBJ2-7; possible D gene TRBD2, 5 bases. The CDR3 consists of 17 residues. The ends were cut back, 1 base at V and 4 bases at J, with 20 bases in the middle. The germline V gene encodes CDR1 KGHSH and CDR2 LQKENI. The CDR3 loop reads CASSPLGPGNTKYEQYF. In nucleotides, the CDR3 is TGTGCCAGCTCACCACTTGGGCCCGGGAACACAAAATACGAGCAGTACTTC.

There are a few counts of this clone. This sample includes further DNA sequences coding for the same CDR3. This chain's CDR3 is CASSVDRANEQFF. As DNA, the CDR3 is TGTGCCAGCAGCGTAGATCGGGCCAATGAGCAGTTCTTC. The V and J genes are TRBV9 and TRBJ2-1; D not certain. CDR3 size: 13 residues. V was trimmed by 0 bases and J by 6 bases, leaving 7 bases between them. CDR1 and CDR2 from the germline V gene are SGDLS and YYNGEE.

This clone was found many times. V and J are TRBV19 and TRBJ2-2; the match to TRBD2 covers 7 bases. Germline V gene sequence: CDR1 LNHDA, CDR2 SQIVND (reference sequence). Trimming removed 6 bases from V and 1 base from J; junction bases left unmatched: 8. The CDR3 loop spans 16 amino acids. CDR3 nucleotide sequence: TGTGCCAGTAGCCGCCCGGCTAGCGGGAACACCGGGGAGCTGTTTTTT. Translating gives CASSRPASGNTGELFF.

As regards this clone: With only one base between it and a far larger clone, this is likely a read error. This sequence joins TRBV30 and TRBJ1-4; D is possibly TRBD1 (5 bases). The V end lost 8 bases, the J end lost 3 bases, and 16 bases lay between the germline ends. Germline V CDR1 and CDR2: GTSNPN, SVGIG (reference sequence). The length of the CDR3 is 14 residues. The CDR3 loop is CARTRGVSNEKLFF. In nucleotides, the CDR3 is TGTGCCCGGACCCGAGGGGTGTCTAATGAAAAACTGTTTTTT. Based on the CDR3 plus reference TRBV30 and TRBJ1-4, the full variable domain is SQTIHQWPATLVQPVGSPLSLECTVEGTSNPNLYWYRQAAGRGLQLLFYSVGIGQISSEVPQNLSASRPQDRQFILSSKKLLLSDSGFYLCARTRGVSNEKLFFGSGTQLSVL.

Remarks on this clone: Distinct nucleotide sequences in the sample also encode this CDR3. The genes are TRBV5-1 and TRBJ2-5, with D tentatively TRBD2 (6 bases). The V gene lost 0 bases and the J gene lost 5 bases, with 11 bases spanning the gap. CDR1 is SGHRS and CDR2 is YFSETQ in the germline V gene. The CDR3 spans 14 residues. CDR3 nucleotide sequence: TGCGCCAGCAGCTTGGCGGGAGTCGGTGAGACCCAGTACTTC. Its protein is CASSLAGVGETQYF.

The V call is TRBV9, the J call TRBJ1-3; D not certain. Germline V gene sequence: CDR1 SGDLS, CDR2 YYNGEE. Trimming took off 0 bases at V and 0 bases at J, with 10 bases between the two ends. This CDR3 region has 16 residues. CDR3 region: CASSVASVSSGNTIYF. The CDR3 DNA follows: TGTGCCAGCAGCGTAGCCTCGGTGAGCTCTGGAAACACCATATATTTT.

V and J are TRBV11-2 and TRBJ2-7, with 11 bases matching TRBD2. Per the germline V gene, CDR1 is SGHAT and CDR2 is FQNNGV. The CDR3 sequence is 17 residues long. Trimming cost V 6 bases and J 4 bases; bases outside gene matches: 14. DNA for the CDR3: TGTGCCAGCAGGTCAACGGGGGCTAGCGGGAGGAGGTACGAGCAGTACTTC. It is translated as CASRSTGASGRRYEQYF.

Of note for this clone: The sample carries other DNA sequences with the same CDR3. J is TRBJ2-3 and V is TRBV5-1, with D possibly being TRBD2 (6 bases). CDR1 is SGHRS, CDR2 YFSETQ, per germline. This CDR3 spans 12 amino acids. Trimming removed 3 bases at V and 4 bases at J, with 6 bases between. Here the CDR3 DNA reads TGCGCCAGCAGCTCGGGGGCAGATACGCAGTATTTT. This translates into CASSSGADTQYF. Supplemented by reference TRBV5-1 and TRBJ2-3, the full variable domain reads KAGVTQTPRYLIKTRGQQVTLSCSPISGHRSVSWYQQTPGQGLQFLFEYFSETQRNKGNFPGRFSGRQFSNSRSEMNVSTLELGDSALYLCASSSGADTQYFGPGTRLTVL.

DNA for the CDR3: TGTGCCACCTCATGGAGGGACTACAATGAGCAGTTCTTC. Amino acids: CATSWRDYNEQFF. The rearrangement uses TRBV2 and TRBJ2-1; the D gene is possibly TRBD2 (6 bases). This CDR3 region has 13 residues. Germline-derived CDR1 and CDR2 are SNHLY and FYNNEI. V lost 10 bases and J 3 bases, leaving 13 bases between the germline ends.

The chain employs TRBV18 and TRBJ1-4, with D unresolved. V was shortened by 2 bases and J by 0 bases, with 7 bases between the two germline ends. The CDR3 spans 15 residues. CDR1 is KGHSH and CDR2 is LQKENI in the germline V gene. CDR3 loop: CASSPKPATNEKLFF. The CDR3 DNA follows: TGTGCCAGCTCACCAAAACCCGCAACTAATGAAAAACTGTTTTTT.

The CDR3 loop reads CASSHNRVRATDTQYF. The DNA of the CDR3 is TGTGCCAGCAGTCACAACAGGGTACGAGCAACAGATACGCAGTATTTT. The chain carries TRBV27 and TRBJ2-3, with D tentatively TRBD1 (6 bases). CDR3 length equals 16 residues. Germline V gene lookup returns CDR1 MNHEY and CDR2 SMNVEV (reference sequence). V was shortened by 5 bases and J by 3 bases, with 18 bases between the two germline ends.

This clone was counted a single time. The V call is TRBV29-1, the J call TRBJ2-1; D is perhaps TRBD1 or TRBD2 (6 bases each). The length of the CDR3 is 12 residues. The germline gives CDR1 SQVTM, CDR2 ANQGSEA. V lost 7 bases, J lost 3 bases, and 10 bases lay in between. CDR3: CSAAGHYNEQFF. DNA for the CDR3: TGCAGCGCCGCGGGACACTACAATGAGCAGTTCTTC.